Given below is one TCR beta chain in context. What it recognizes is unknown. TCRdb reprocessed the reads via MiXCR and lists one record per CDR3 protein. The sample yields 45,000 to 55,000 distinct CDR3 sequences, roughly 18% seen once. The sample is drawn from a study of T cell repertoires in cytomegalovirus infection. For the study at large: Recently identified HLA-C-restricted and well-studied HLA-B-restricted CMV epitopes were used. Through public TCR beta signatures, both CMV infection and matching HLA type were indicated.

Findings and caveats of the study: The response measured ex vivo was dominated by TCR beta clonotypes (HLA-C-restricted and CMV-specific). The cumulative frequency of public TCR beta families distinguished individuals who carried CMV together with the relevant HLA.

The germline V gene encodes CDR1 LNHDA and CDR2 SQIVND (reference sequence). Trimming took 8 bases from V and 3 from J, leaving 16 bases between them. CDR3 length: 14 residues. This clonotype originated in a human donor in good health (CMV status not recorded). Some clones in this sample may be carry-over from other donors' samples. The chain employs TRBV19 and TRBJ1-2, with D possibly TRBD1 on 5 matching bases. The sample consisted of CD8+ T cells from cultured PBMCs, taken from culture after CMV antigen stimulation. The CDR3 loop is CASFYTGTHYGYTF. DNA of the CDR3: TGTGCCAGTTTTTATACCGGGACCCACTATGGCTACACCTTC.